Each of the 15 T cell receptor beta chains below was sequenced from the same sample in a study of blood T cell repertoires in COVID-19. Generated by immunoSEQ multiplex PCR, the TCRdb table keeps only in-frame clones and is missing some. Of about 160,000 clones in the sample, approximately 92% were seen once. Sequenced input: peripheral blood. The receptor set was obtained from a woman aged 50 to 60 with acute or convalescent COVID-19.

The J gene is TRBJ1-3, the V gene TRBV9, with D perhaps TRBD1 (6 bases). There are 16 residues in the CDR3. The germline gives CDR1 SGDLS, CDR2 YYNGEE. The V end was cut by 4 bases, the J end by 0 bases, with 14 bases between. DNA for the CDR3: TGTGCCAGCAGCATCTCGACAGGCCCCTCTGGAAACACCATATATTTT. Encoded protein: CASSISTGPSGNTIYF.

The V and J genes are TRBV30 and TRBJ1-6, with D hard to call. V shed 2 bases and J shed 4 bases, with 9 bases lying between them. CDR3 length: 14 amino acids. Germline assignment: CDR1 GTSNPN and CDR2 SVGIG (reference sequence). In DNA form, the CDR3 reads TGTGCCTGGAGTTGGGCAGAATATAATTCACCCCTCCACTTT. Encoded protein: CAWSWAEYNSPLHF.

The chain combines TRBV9 with TRBJ2-1, with 14 nucleotides matching TRBD2. This CDR3 is built from 17 residues. Germline values: CDR1 SGDLS, CDR2 YYNGEE. V lost 2 bases, J lost 4 bases, and 5 bases stayed unmatched. The CDR3 nucleotides read TGTGCCAGCAGCGTCGGGACTAGCGGGGGACAATACAATGAGCAGTTCTTC. Encoded protein: CASSVGTSGGQYNEQFF. The variable domain in full, with the rest retrieved from reference TRBV9 and TRBJ2-1, is DSGVTQTPKHLITATGQRVTLRCSPRSGDLSVYWYQQSLDQGLQFLIQYYNGEERAKGNILERFSAQQFPDLHSELNLSSLELGDSALYFCASSVGTSGGQYNEQFFGPGTRLTVL.

The chain uses TRBV15 and TRBJ1-2; D is undetermined. V gave up 1 base and J gave up 1 base, with 13 bases separating them. This CDR3 has 16 amino acids. Germline CDR1 reads LNHNV; CDR2 reads YYDKDF (reference sequence). The CDR3 DNA follows: TGTGCCACCAGCAGAGTAAGGGAGGGTCTTAACTATGGCTACACCTTC. Protein product: CATSRVREGLNYGYTF.

Of note for this clone: Mismatch with germline at one junction end may stem from a read error. The chain couples TRBV13 to TRBJ1-3; possible D gene TRBD1, 5 bases. From germline, CDR1 is PRHDT and CDR2 FYEKMQ (reference sequence). CDR3 length: 14 residues. CDR3 region: CASSDQGTGNTIYF. Written as DNA, the CDR3 is TGTGCCAGCAGCGACCAGGGAACTGGGAACACCATATATTTT.

The CDR3 DNA follows: TGTGCCAGCAGTTCTGGGCAGGGAATCACTGAAGCTTTCTTT. Translated, it gives CASSSGQGITEAFF. This sequence joins TRBV28 and TRBJ1-1, with D possibly TRBD1 on 5 matching bases. The CDR3 extends over 14 amino acids. CDR1 and CDR2 from the germline V gene are MDHEN and SYDVKM. Trimming cost V 4 bases and J 4 bases, with 13 bases left between them.

This chain links TRBV10-1 with TRBJ2-2; 10 bases are shared with TRBD1. In germline, CDR1 is WNHNN, CDR2 SYGVQD (reference sequence). The J segment lost 4 bases and the V segment lost 5 bases, leaving 4 bases of the junction unmatched. The CDR3 covers 15 residues. The CDR3 region has the DNA TGCGCCAGCAGTCCGGACAGGGGGAGCACCGGGGAGCTGTTTTTT. This translates into CASSPDRGSTGELFF.

The chain combines TRBV19 with TRBJ1-3; D perhaps matches TRBD1 (5 bases). Per germline, CDR1 LNHDA and CDR2 SQIVND (reference sequence). Deletions cut 10 bases from V and 5 bases from J, with 15 bases between. The CDR3 runs 13 residues. The CDR3 here is CATTTGYRNTIYF. The DNA of the CDR3 is TGTGCCACCACCACAGGTTATCGAAACACCATATATTTT.

This rearrangement joins TRBV10-1 to TRBJ1-3; no definite D call. Germline V gene lookup returns CDR1 WNHNN and CDR2 SYGVQD (reference sequence). This CDR3 is 13 amino acids long. V dropped 2 bases and J dropped 4 bases, with 6 bases sitting between them. CDR3 DNA: TGCGCCAGCAGTGAGAGTAGAGGAAACACCATATATTTT. Protein: CASSESRGNTIYF.

The chain combines TRBV25-1 with TRBJ1-1; D might be TRBD1 (6 bases). This CDR3 spans 15 amino acids. Germline V lookup: CDR1 MGHDK, CDR2 SYGVNS. Trimming shortened V by 3 bases and J by 2 bases, and 13 bases separated the two germline ends. The DNA of the CDR3 is TGTGCCAGCAGTGAGGGGGCCGCCAGAAACACTGAAGCTTTCTTT. Translated: CASSEGAARNTEAFF.

The chain employs TRBV19 and TRBJ1-1, with D possibly matching TRBD1 (5 bases). Germline V gene lookup returns CDR1 LNHDA and CDR2 SQIVND (reference sequence). Trimming shortened V by 5 bases and J by 5 bases, and 18 bases separated the two germline ends. The CDR3 is made up of 15 amino acids. The DNA for the CDR3 is TGTGCCAGTAGTCCGGCCCTTGGAGGGGTAACTGAAGCTTTCTTT. Its protein product is CASSPALGGVTEAFF.

The chain uses TRBV6-5 and TRBJ1-1; 10 positions match TRBD1. The CDR3 consists of 14 residues. Looked up from germline, CDR1 is MNHEY and CDR2 is SVGAGI. J gave up 3 bases and V 6 bases, and 4 bases lay outside the gene matches. This CDR3 reads CASRHGTGDTEAFF. CDR3 coding DNA: TGTGCCAGCAGACACGGGACAGGGGACACTGAAGCTTTCTTT.

This sequence joins TRBV2 and TRBJ2-7; D may be TRBD1 (5 bases). V was cut by 7 bases and J by 3 bases, with 19 bases left in between. CDR1 and CDR2 from the germline V gene are SNHLY and FYNNEI. The CDR3 spans 15 residues. The CDR3 loop reads CASTTGQKRVYEQYF. Written as DNA, the CDR3 is TGTGCCAGCACCACCGGACAAAAAAGGGTCTACGAGCAGTACTTC.

CDR3 sequence: CASRPLGGYGYTF. In DNA form, the CDR3 reads TGTGCCAGCAGGCCTCTCGGGGGCTATGGCTACACCTTC. This chain links TRBV28 with TRBJ1-2, with D maybe TRBD1 (5 bases). Per the germline V gene, CDR1 is MDHEN and CDR2 is SYDVKM. Trimming pared 6 bases from V and 4 bases from J, leaving 12 bases between. The CDR3 has 13 residues.

The rearrangement uses TRBV6-6 and TRBJ1-4, with no clear D. Germline CDR1 and CDR2: MNHNY and SVGAGI (reference sequence). The CDR3 covers 16 residues. Trimming took 3 bases from V and 7 from J, leaving 18 bases between them. CDR3 loop: CASSYGNSLMGEKLFF. CDR3 coding DNA: TGTGCCAGCAGTTATGGCAACAGCCTGATGGGTGAAAAACTGTTTTTT.